The 18 T cell receptor beta chains below all came from one sample that was sequenced in a study of blood T cell repertoires in COVID-19. The method was immunoSEQ multiplex PCR; TCRdb's version includes in-frame clones alone and lacks a portion of them. Of some 120,000 clones in the sample, about 74% were seen once. The sequencing input was peripheral blood. The receptors were sampled from a man between 60 and 75 years old with acute or convalescent COVID-19.

The chain has TRBV2 and TRBJ2-3; tentative D call: TRBD2 (5 bases). V was cut by 6 bases and J by 1 base, with 14 bases left in between. The germline gives CDR1 SNHLY, CDR2 FYNNEI. This CDR3 is built from 15 residues. The CDR3 coding sequence is TGTGCCAGCAGGCAAACTAGTTTGGGCACAGATACGCAGTATTTT. This encodes CASRQTSLGTDTQYF.

This clone was seen only a few times. The chain uses TRBV7-9 and TRBJ2-3; TRBD2 aligns across 10 bases. V dropped 5 bases and J dropped 1; count of bases not matched to a gene: 6. CDR1 SEHNR and CDR2 FQNEAQ come from the germline V gene (reference sequence). The CDR3 length is 16 residues. The CDR3 region is CASSLVAGGGTDTQYF. The CDR3 DNA sequence: TGTGCCAGCAGCCTGGTAGCGGGGGGAGGCACAGATACGCAGTATTTT.

The genes are TRBV7-3 and TRBJ2-6; D remains ambiguous. Germline assignment: CDR1 SGHTA and CDR2 FQGTGA. The CDR3 covers 16 residues. The germline V and J ends were trimmed by 1 base and 2 bases, with 9 bases remaining between them. The CDR3 coding sequence is TGTGCCAGCAGCTTAAATGGCCTAGCTGGGGCCAACGTCCTGACTTTC. Translating it yields CASSLNGLAGANVLTF.

The chain recombines TRBV30 with TRBJ2-1, with a tentative D call TRBD2 (5 bases). Trimming cost V 1 base and J 4 bases, with 11 bases left between them. The CDR3 extends over 14 amino acids. The germline CDR1 and CDR2 sequences are GTSNPN and SVGIG (reference sequence). The CDR3 here is CAWSDTRIYNEQFF. In DNA form, the CDR3 reads TGTGCCTGGAGTGATACTAGGATTTACAATGAGCAGTTCTTC.

This clone came up once. This chain links TRBV30 with TRBJ2-7; D might be TRBD2 (6 bases). The V end lost 5 bases, the J end lost 4 bases, and 12 bases lay between the germline ends. The length of the CDR3 is 12 residues. Germline CDR1 is GTSNPN and CDR2 is SVGIG (reference sequence). CDR3 residues: CAWGPRGYEQYF. The CDR3 nucleotides read TGTGCCTGGGGGCCCCGGGGGTACGAGCAGTACTTC. The full variable domain, rest sourced from reference TRBV30 and TRBJ2-7, is SQTIHQWPATLVQPVGSPLSLECTVEGTSNPNLYWYRQAAGRGLQLLFYSVGIGQISSEVPQNLSASRPQDRQFILSSKKLLLSDSGFYLCAWGPRGYEQYFGPGTRLTVT.

The V and J genes are TRBV28 and TRBJ2-4; a possible D gene is TRBD2 (6 bases). In germline, CDR1 is MDHEN, CDR2 SYDVKM. Trimming removed 6 bases at V and 1 base at J, with 13 bases between. This CDR3 is 15 amino acids long. The CDR3 protein is CASSPPGEAKNIQYF. The CDR3 coding sequence is TGTGCCAGCAGCCCCCCGGGGGAGGCCAAAAACATTCAGTACTTC.

The chain couples TRBV7-6 to TRBJ1-4; 7 bases map to TRBD1. Germline CDR1 is SGHVS and CDR2 is FNYEAQ. The CDR3 length is 15 residues. The V segment lost 5 bases and the J segment 5 bases; nucleotides outside the gene matches: 8. In DNA form, the CDR3 reads TGTGCCAGCAGCCGGAACAGGGGAACCAATGAAAAACTGTTTTTT. It yields the protein CASSRNRGTNEKLFF.

The chain recombines TRBV12-3 or TRBV12-4 with TRBJ1-2; no reliable D call. This CDR3 spans 13 amino acids. V dropped 1 base and J dropped 2 bases, with 5 bases sitting between them. The CDR3 nucleotides read TGTGCCAGCAGTTTAGTAGAGAACTATGGCTACACCTTC. This sequence encodes CASSLVENYGYTF.

This chain joins TRBV27 and TRBJ2-7; tentative D call: TRBD1 (5 bases). The CDR3 sequence is 13 residues long. V was trimmed by 5 bases and J by 2 bases, leaving 10 bases between them. The germline CDR1 and CDR2 sequences are MNHEY and SMNVEV (reference sequence). This CDR3 is CASSNRITYEQYF. CDR3 in DNA: TGTGCCAGCAGTAACAGGATAACCTACGAGCAGTACTTC.

This chain connects TRBV6-5 to TRBJ1-2; D not resolved. In germline, CDR1 is MNHEY, CDR2 SVGAGI. With 10 bases removed from V and 2 bases from J, the gap between germline ends came to 8 bases. The CDR3 has 11 residues. In DNA, the CDR3 is TGTGCCACGTTGAGAAACTATGGCTACACCTTC. The encoded protein is CATLRNYGYTF.

This chain uses TRBV10-1 with TRBJ2-1; weak D call: TRBD1 (5 bases). CDR1 is WNHNN, CDR2 SYGVQD, per germline (reference sequence). CDR3 length equals 14 residues. V was trimmed by 0 bases and J by 7 bases, leaving 10 bases between them. The CDR3 region is CASSESQGLNEQFF. The CDR3 DNA follows: TGCGCCAGCAGTGAGTCGCAGGGTTTGAATGAGCAGTTCTTC.

This clone was found a few times. This chain connects TRBV5-1 to TRBJ2-1, with TRBD1 as a possible D gene (6 bases). There are 12 residues in the CDR3. V was pared by 7 bases and J by 15 bases, with 20 bases between. The germline gives CDR1 SGHRS, CDR2 YFSETQ. The CDR3: CASGLDSSVGFF. The CDR3 nucleotides read TGCGCCAGCGGCCTGGACAGCTCAGTCGGGTTCTTC. The full variable domain, with the rest looked up from reference TRBV5-1 and TRBJ2-1, is KAGVTQTPRYLIKTRGQQVTLSCSPISGHRSVSWYQQTPGQGLQFLFEYFSETQRNKGNFPGRFSGRQFSNSRSEMNVSTLELGDSALYLCASGLDSSVGFFGPGTRLTVL.

This CDR3 is CASSLTGVNTEAFF. The CDR3 bases are TGTGCCAGCAGTCTAACAGGGGTGAACACTGAAGCTTTCTTT. The chain uses TRBV6-5 and TRBJ1-1, with 7 bases lining up with TRBD1. Germline V gene lookup returns CDR1 MNHEY and CDR2 SVGAGI. The J segment lost 0 bases and the V segment lost 5 bases, leaving 3 bases of the junction unmatched. The CDR3 consists of 14 residues.

The chain has TRBV18 and TRBJ2-3, with TRBD2 as a possible D gene (5 bases). Deletions cut 3 bases from V and 8 bases from J, with 18 bases between. The CDR3 totals 15 residues. Germline V gene lookup returns CDR1 KGHSH and CDR2 LQKENI. The CDR3 DNA sequence: TGTGCCAGCTCACCCGATACTAGAGTCCCGGGTACGCAGTATTTT. This gives the protein CASSPDTRVPGTQYF.

The V call is TRBV10-3, the J call TRBJ1-1, with TRBD1 matching over 7 bases. The CDR3 consists of 12 residues. The germline gives CDR1 ENHRY, CDR2 SYGVKD. V shed 3 bases, J shed 10 bases, and the junction held 5 bases outside the gene matches. The CDR3 protein is CAISETGAGAFF. CDR3 DNA sequence: TGTGCCATCAGTGAAACAGGGGCGGGAGCTTTCTTT.

This clone was picked up one time. The chain links TRBV5-1 to TRBJ2-5; tentative D call: TRBD1 (6 bases). The V gene's germline CDR1 is SGHRS and CDR2 YFSETQ. The V gene lost 7 bases and the J gene lost 4 bases, with 11 bases spanning the gap. CDR3 length: 12 residues. The CDR3 DNA reads TGCGCCAGCGGAACAGGGCGAGAGACCCAGTACTTC. Its translation is CASGTGRETQYF.

This chain connects TRBV3-1 (or the pseudogene TRBV3-2) to TRBJ2-7; TRBD2 aligns across 10 bases. The germline V gene encodes CDR1 LGHDT and CDR2 YNNKEL (reference sequence). After removal of 0 bases from V and 3 bases from J, the junction contained 14 bases not matched to a gene. The length of the CDR3 is 19 residues. Here the CDR3 reads CASSQDRPAGGPSDYEQYF. CDR3 bases: TGTGCCAGCAGCCAAGATCGTCCAGCGGGAGGGCCGTCGGACTACGAGCAGTACTTC.

The genes are TRBV20-1 and TRBJ1-1, with D possibly matching TRBD1 (5 bases). Germline CDR1 is DFQATT and CDR2 is SNEGSKA (reference sequence). Deletions cut 3 bases from V and 2 bases from J, with 13 bases between. This CDR3 is 14 amino acids long. In DNA, the CDR3 is TGCAGTGCTAGTTCATCGCAGGGAAACACTGAAGCTTTCTTT. Protein product: CSASSSQGNTEAFF.